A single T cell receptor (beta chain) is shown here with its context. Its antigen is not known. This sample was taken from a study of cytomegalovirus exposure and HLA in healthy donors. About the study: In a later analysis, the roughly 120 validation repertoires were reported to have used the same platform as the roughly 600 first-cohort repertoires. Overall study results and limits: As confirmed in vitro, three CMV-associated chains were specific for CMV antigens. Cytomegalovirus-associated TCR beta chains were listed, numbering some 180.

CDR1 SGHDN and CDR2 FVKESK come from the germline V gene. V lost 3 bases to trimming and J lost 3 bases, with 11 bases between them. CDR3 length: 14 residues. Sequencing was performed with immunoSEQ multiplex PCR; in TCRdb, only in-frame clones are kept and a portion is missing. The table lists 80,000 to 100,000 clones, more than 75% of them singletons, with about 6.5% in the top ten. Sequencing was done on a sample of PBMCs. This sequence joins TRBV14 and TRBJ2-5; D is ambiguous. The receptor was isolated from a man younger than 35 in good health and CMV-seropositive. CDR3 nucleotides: TGTGCCAGCAGCCAGACACCCCCCAAAGAGACCCAGTACTTC. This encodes CASSQTPPKETQYF.